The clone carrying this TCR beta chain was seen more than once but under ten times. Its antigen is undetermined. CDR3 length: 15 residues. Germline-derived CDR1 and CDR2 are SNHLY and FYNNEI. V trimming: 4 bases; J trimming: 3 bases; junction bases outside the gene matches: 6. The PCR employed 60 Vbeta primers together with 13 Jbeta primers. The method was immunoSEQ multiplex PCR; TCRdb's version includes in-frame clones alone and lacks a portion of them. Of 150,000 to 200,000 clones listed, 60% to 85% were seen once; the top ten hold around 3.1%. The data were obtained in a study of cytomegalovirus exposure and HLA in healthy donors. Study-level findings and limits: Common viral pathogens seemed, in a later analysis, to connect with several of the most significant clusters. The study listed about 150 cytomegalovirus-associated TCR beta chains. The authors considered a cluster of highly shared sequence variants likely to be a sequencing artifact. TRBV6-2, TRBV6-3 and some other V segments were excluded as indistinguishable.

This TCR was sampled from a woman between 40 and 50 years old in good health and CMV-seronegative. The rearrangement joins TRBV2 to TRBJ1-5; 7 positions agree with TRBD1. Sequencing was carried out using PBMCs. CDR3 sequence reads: CASSGQGTNNQPQHF. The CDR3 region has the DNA TGTGCCAGCAGTGGACAGGGTACCAACAATCAGCCCCAGCATTTT.